Following are 13 T cell receptor beta chains from one sample sequenced in a study of post-analysis software for immune sequencing data. Overall study results and limits: The five TRBV segments detected at higher frequency in patients than in controls included TRBV5-6, TRBV5-1 and TRBV20-1.

These TCRs' antigens remain unknown. The TCR beta cDNA libraries carried unique molecular identifiers. TCRdb reprocessed the PCR reads with MiXCR, giving one entry per CDR3 protein. The data contain roughly 670,000 distinct CDR3 sequences, around 64% of them seen just once; the ten biggest clones take up 10% to 12%. The sample comprised blood. The receptors come from a girl aged 2 to 10 with multiple sclerosis.

V gene TRBV20-1 combines with J gene TRBJ2-1; D gene ambiguous. CDR1 is DFQATT and CDR2 is SNEGSKA in the germline V gene (reference sequence). The CDR3 extends over 17 amino acids. The germline V and J ends were trimmed by 0 bases and 0 bases, with 15 bases remaining between them. The CDR3 region is CSARDYTDFLSYNEQFF. CDR3 bases: TGCAGTGCTAGAGATTATACTGACTTCCTCTCCTACAATGAGCAGTTCTTC.

The rearrangement links TRBV7-8 to TRBJ2-5; D is uncertain. V lost 2 bases and J 2 bases, leaving 15 bases between the germline ends. Germline values: CDR1 SGHVS, CDR2 FQNEAQ. CDR3 size: 16 residues. CDR3 sequence: CASSLLRILGQETQYF. CDR3 bases: TGTGCCAGCAGCTTACTTCGCATCCTGGGACAAGAGACCCAGTACTTC.

V gene TRBV12-3 or TRBV12-4 combines with J gene TRBJ1-1; D uncertain. The CDR3 has 13 amino acids. Trimming took off 6 bases at V and 2 bases at J, with 10 bases between the two ends. The DNA of the CDR3 is TGTGCCAGCAGCCTGGGCCACAACACTGAAGCTTTCTTT. Its protein is CASSLGHNTEAFF.

V and J are TRBV7-3 and TRBJ2-5; D is perhaps TRBD2 (6 bases). The J call is in doubt because the DNA end fits TRBJ2-7 better. Germline loops: CDR1 SGHTA, CDR2 FQGTGA. This CDR3 is built from 15 residues. CDR3 protein: CASSPAGGAAGEQYF. For the CDR3, the DNA is TGTGCCAGCAGCCCAGCGGGTGGGGCTGCTGGCGAGCAGTACTTC.

The chain recombines TRBV29-1 with TRBJ2-1, with 8 bases lining up with TRBD1. V was pared by 3 bases and J by 15 bases, with 7 bases of the junction left unmatched. This CDR3 is 11 amino acids long. The germline CDR1 and CDR2 sequences are SQVTM and ANQGSEA. CDR3 nucleotides: TGCAGCGTTGAGGCAGGGGGCCGGTGGTTCTTC. Translation gives CSVEAGGRWFF.

This chain uses TRBV5-4 with TRBJ2-3; 14 bases are a match to TRBD2. The CDR3 consists of 17 residues. Trimming at V came to 4 bases and at J to 3 bases, leaving 7 bases not matched to a gene. CDR1 SGHNT and CDR2 YYREEE come from the germline V gene (reference sequence). The CDR3, as DNA: TGTGCCAGCAGCAAAAGACTAGCGGGGGGGCCAACAGATACGCAGTATTTT. This translates into CASSKRLAGGPTDTQYF.

The chain uses TRBV19 and TRBJ2-1; D is perhaps TRBD1 (5 bases). This CDR3 region has 15 residues. Trimming pared 3 bases from V and 6 bases from J, leaving 15 bases between. From germline, CDR1 is LNHDA and CDR2 SQIVND (reference sequence). The CDR3 nucleotides are TGTGCCAGTAGTATCAGGCTATCCCAGGGCAATGAGCAGTTCTTC. Translating gives CASSIRLSQGNEQFF.

The CDR3 loop is CASSFPGGYTF. DNA of the CDR3: TGTGCCAGCAGTTTCCCGGGGGGCTACACCTTC. This chain uses TRBV6-6 with TRBJ1-2, with D hard to call. In germline, CDR1 is MNHNY, CDR2 SVGAGI (reference sequence). This CDR3 is 11 amino acids long. With 4 bases removed from V and 8 bases from J, the gap between germline ends came to 8 bases.

The V call is TRBV3-1, the J call TRBJ2-7; D is possibly TRBD1 (6 bases). V lost 6 bases to trimming and J lost 2 bases, with 14 bases between them. Germline assignment: CDR1 LGHDT and CDR2 YNNKEL (reference sequence). CDR3 length equals 14 residues. In DNA form, the CDR3 reads TGTGCCAGCAGGCACGCAGGGGCAACCTACGAGCAGTACTTC. It codes for CASRHAGATYEQYF.

The J gene is TRBJ2-1, the V gene TRBV29-1; D unclear. Between the trimmed V and J ends, which lost 0 bases and 3 bases, there was a span of 9 bases. The CDR3 extends over 14 amino acids. In germline, CDR1 is SQVTM, CDR2 ANQGSEA. The CDR3 reads CSVEDPTDYNEQFF. The CDR3 DNA is TGCAGCGTTGAAGATCCCACGGACTACAATGAGCAGTTCTTC.

This clonotype was seen only a few times. The chain recombines TRBV12-3 or TRBV12-4 with TRBJ1-5; no reliable D call. Trimming shortened V by 6 bases and J by 6 bases, and 15 bases separated the two germline ends. The CDR3 is 14 amino acids. CDR3 bases: TGTGCCAGCAGGCCTGGGGAAATAGGTCAGCCCCAGCATTTT. It codes for CASRPGEIGQPQHF.

The V gene is TRBV5-5, the J gene TRBJ1-1; D call uncertain. V was shortened by 5 bases and J by 11 bases, with 19 bases between the two germline ends. Germline V CDR1 and CDR2: SGHKS, YYEKEE (reference sequence). The CDR3 is 13 amino acids. The CDR3 reads CASSLLRVEAAFF. The CDR3 DNA is TGTGCCAGCAGTCTTCTCCGGGTGGAGGCCGCTTTCTTT.

The genes are TRBV7-3 and TRBJ2-1; TRBD2 is a possible D gene (6 bases). Trimming pared 4 bases from V and 9 bases from J, leaving 13 bases between. Germline V lookup: CDR1 SGHTA, CDR2 FQGTGA. The CDR3 consists of 13 residues. DNA of the CDR3: TGTGCCAGCAGCTCGACTAGTTTGTCTGAGCAGTTCTTC. It encodes CASSSTSLSEQFF. Drawing the rest from reference TRBV7-3 and TRBJ2-1, the complete variable domain is GAGVSQTPSNKVTEKGKYVELRCDPISGHTALYWYRQSLGQGPEFLIYFQGTGAADDSGLPNDRFFAVRPEGSVSTLKIQRTERGDSAVYLCASSSTSLSEQFFGPGTRLTVL.